In its sample, the clone carrying this T cell receptor (beta chain) was seen many times. Time point denoted: newly diagnosed GD, antithyroid drugs for less than 3 months. PBMCs were the source of the RNA used for TCR sequencing. The CDR3 consists of 14 residues. Trimming pared 2 bases from V and 1 base from J, leaving 7 bases between. The V gene's germline CDR1 is SNHLY and CDR2 FYNNEI. CDR3 regions were amplified by Arm-PCR using iRepertoire HTBI primers to build TCR beta libraries. TCRdb re-called the multiplex PCR reads through MiXCR, storing one row per CDR3 protein. Among 240,000 or so distinct CDR3 sequences listed, 20% to 25% were seen once. This sample was taken from a study of regulatory T cells in long-lasting Graves disease.

The sequence came from a female donor with Graves disease. This specimen consisted of peripheral blood mononuclear cells (PBMCs), obtained at new diagnosis, from a patient treated with antithyroid drugs. This chain connects TRBV2 to TRBJ2-3; tentatively, D is TRBD2 (5 bases). The DNA of the CDR3 is TGTGCCAGCAGTGAAAACGGGGGCACAGATACGCAGTATTTT. Protein sequence: CASSENGGTDTQYF.